The 16 T cell receptor beta chains given below trace back to one sample, sequenced in a study of shared clonotypes between healthy human individuals. TCRdb's table, derived via immunoSEQ multiplex PCR, lists solely in-frame clones and lacks some. The data hold 550,000 to 850,000 clones, with around 72% observed a single time. Sequencing input: memory CD4+ T cells sorted from blood. Subset denoted: CD45RA-negative fraction. These TCRs come from a woman aged 25 to 45 in good health.

CDR3 nucleotide sequence: TGCGCCAGCGGGAGAGCGGGAGGTTCGAATGAGCAGTTCTTC. Residues: CASGRAGGSNEQFF. V and J are TRBV5-1 and TRBJ2-1; the match to TRBD2 covers 9 bases. The CDR3 sequence is 14 residues long. CDR1 is SGHRS, CDR2 YFSETQ, per germline. V trimming: 7 bases; J trimming: 7 bases; junction bases outside the gene matches: 9.

This clone was seen a few times. The V gene is TRBV27, the J gene TRBJ2-7; D is possibly TRBD1 (5 bases). Trimming left V 4 bases short and J 0 bases short, with 10 bases between. The CDR3 runs 14 residues. CDR1 is MNHEY, CDR2 SMNVEV, per germline (reference sequence). The chain's CDR3 is CASSSWGLSYEQYF. The DNA for the CDR3 is TGTGCCAGCAGTTCATGGGGCCTCTCCTACGAGCAGTACTTC.

This chain uses TRBV6-1 with TRBJ1-5; D is unclear. The V gene's germline CDR1 is MNHNS and CDR2 SASEGT. Trimming pared 4 bases from V and 0 bases from J, leaving 10 bases between. The CDR3 sequence is 15 residues long. The CDR3 sequence is CASSARRDSNQPQHF. CDR3 nucleotide sequence: TGTGCCAGCAGTGCACGACGGGATAGCAATCAGCCCCAGCATTTT.

This CDR3 is CASSYPGQNSNQPQHF. CDR3 coding DNA: TGTGCCAGCAGTTACCCGGGACAGAATAGCAATCAGCCCCAGCATTTT. The chain joins TRBV6-6 to TRBJ1-5; 7 bases align to TRBD1. V gave up 2 bases and J gave up 0 bases; unmatched junction bases: 4. The CDR3 loop spans 16 amino acids. Looked up from germline, CDR1 is MNHNY and CDR2 is SVGAGI (reference sequence).

This clone appeared a few times. This chain joins TRBV6-1 and TRBJ2-7, with 12 bases identical to TRBD2. Germline assignment: CDR1 MNHNS and CDR2 SASEGT. The CDR3 totals 15 residues. The J segment lost 5 bases and the V segment lost 2 bases, leaving 4 bases of the junction unmatched. DNA of the CDR3: TGTGCCAGCAGTGAACTAGCGGGAGGGCCCCACGAGCAGTACTTC. This codes for CASSELAGGPHEQYF.

J is TRBJ2-7 and V is TRBV28; TRBD1 aligns across 7 bases. Germline trimming cut 6 bases from V and 3 bases from J; bases unmatched to any gene: 2. Germline V lookup: CDR1 MDHEN, CDR2 SYDVKM. The CDR3 consists of 12 residues. The DNA of the CDR3 is TGTGCCAGCAGGGGGGACAGCTACGAGCAGTACTTC. Translated: CASRGDSYEQYF.

The gene calls are TRBV5-1 and TRBJ1-4; possibly TRBD1 for D (6 bases). Germline CDR1 reads SGHRS; CDR2 reads YFSETQ. Between the trimmed V and J ends, which lost 4 bases and 2 bases, there was a span of 12 bases. This CDR3 spans 15 amino acids. CDR3 DNA sequence: TGCGCCAGCAGCGAATCGGGACATACTAATGAAAAACTGTTTTTT. Its translation: CASSESGHTNEKLFF.

The chain links TRBV18 to TRBJ2-7; no firm D call. Trimming shortened V by 6 bases and J by 6 bases, and 12 bases separated the two germline ends. Looked up from germline, CDR1 is KGHSH and CDR2 is LQKENI. This CDR3 is built from 12 residues. CDR3 nucleotide sequence: TGTGCCAGCTCTCAAATCGGTGGCGAGCAGTACTTC. Translated, it gives CASSQIGGEQYF.

This chain connects TRBV5-4 to TRBJ2-1; no definite D call. Germline V gives CDR1 SGHNT, CDR2 YYREEE (reference sequence). V gave up 3 bases and J gave up 0 bases, with 13 bases separating them. The CDR3 contains 16 residues. CDR3 protein: CASSSDLRSSYNEQFF. CDR3 nucleotides: TGTGCCAGCAGCTCGGATTTAAGGAGCTCCTACAATGAGCAGTTCTTC.

V usage is TRBV30 and J usage is TRBJ2-2; D unclear. The germline V gene has CDR1 GTSNPN and CDR2 SVGIG (reference sequence). Trimming pared 4 bases from V and 5 bases from J, leaving 20 bases between. The length of the CDR3 is 16 residues. In DNA form, the CDR3 reads TGTGCCTGGAAGAGAGGATCCGCGACCTATACCGGGGAGCTGTTTTTT. Its translation: CAWKRGSATYTGELFF.

The rearrangement links TRBV7-8 to TRBJ2-7; D remains ambiguous. Trimming removed 0 bases at V and 2 bases at J, with 5 bases between. The CDR3 extends over 13 amino acids. Germline-derived CDR1 and CDR2 are SGHVS and FQNEAQ. CDR3 DNA: TGTGCCAGCAGCTTAGCAGATACCTACGAGCAGTACTTC. It encodes CASSLADTYEQYF.

This clone was picked up a small number of times. The J gene is TRBJ1-5, the V gene TRBV7-3, with TRBD1 matching over 8 bases. J was trimmed by 6 bases and V by 0 bases; bases with no gene match: 10. The CDR3 is 17 amino acids. The germline V gene has CDR1 SGHTA and CDR2 FQGTGA. The CDR3: CASSLTGGQGVFQPQHF. CDR3 coding DNA: TGTGCCAGCAGCTTAACCGGAGGACAGGGAGTATTTCAGCCCCAGCATTTT.

This clone has a handful of counts. This sequence joins TRBV4-2 and TRBJ2-3; 13 bases align to TRBD2. The CDR3 runs to 16 residues. The V segment lost 3 bases and the J segment 3 bases; nucleotides outside the gene matches: 3. From germline, CDR1 is LGHNA and CDR2 YNFKEQ. CDR3 region: CASSQRTSGSTDTQYF. DNA for the CDR3: TGTGCCAGCAGCCAGAGGACTAGCGGGAGTACAGATACGCAGTATTTT.

The CDR3: CASSLLNTIYF. DNA for the CDR3: TGTGCCAGCAGTTTGTTAAACACCATATATTTT. The chain is built from TRBV28 and TRBJ1-3; D is undetermined. Between the trimmed V and J ends, which lost 3 bases and 6 bases, there was a span of 3 bases. CDR3 length: 11 residues. Germline V gene data show CDR1 as MDHEN and CDR2 as SYDVKM.

V and J are TRBV19 and TRBJ1-5, with a tentative D call TRBD1 (6 bases). V dropped 3 bases and J dropped 5 bases, with 11 bases sitting between them. Germline assignment: CDR1 LNHDA and CDR2 SQIVND (reference sequence). The CDR3 is made up of 14 amino acids. The CDR3 DNA is TGTGCCAGTAGTATGGTAGGGGGAGATCAGCCCCAGCATTTT. The encoded protein is CASSMVGGDQPQHF.

The chain links TRBV11-2 to TRBJ1-4; the D gene is possibly TRBD1 (6 bases). Trimming stripped 5 bases from V and 8 bases from J, with 15 bases between. The CDR3 sequence is 14 residues long. CDR1 SGHAT and CDR2 FQNNGV come from the germline V gene. The CDR3 region has the DNA TGTGCCAGCAGCCCGGGACACGCGTCGGAAAAACTGTTTTTT. It specifies CASSPGHASEKLFF.